This T cell receptor beta chain was observed in a study of control samples from healthy donors and cancer patients (dated by TCRdb to the early 2020s). The CDR3 holds 14 amino acids from the cysteine to the phenylalanine. The kept DNA is CDR3 alone, 42 bases in frame from the first base. CDR1 SNHLY and CDR2 FYNNEI are derived from the germline V gene. V is pared back by 6 bases and J by 3 bases, with 15 bases lying between the germline termini. Libraries were built with the immunoSEQ multiplex PCR assay. Held by TCRdb, this immuneACCESS table contains in-frame sequences only and omits some clones. Under half of the omission traces to an unresolved V gene where checked; the cause of the rest is unknown. Within this sample are some 70,000 clones, with approximately 86% of them counted one time only. The top ten constitute roughly 14% of the sample. Notes on this clone: The antigen this receptor binds is unknown. No base quality information exists; no much larger clone differs at one position.

This TCR was recovered from a man aged 60 to 75 in good health. The chain uses TRBV2 and TRBJ2-7; tentative D gene TRBD1, with 6 bases matching. Material for sequencing was blood. CDR3 sequence: CASSDTGLLYEQYF. In nucleotide form, the sequence is TGTGCCAGCAGCGATACAGGGCTACTCTACGAGCAGTACTTC. Where the CDR3 stops, the reference TRBV2 and TRBJ2-7 genes take over; the full variable domain is EPEVTQTPSHQVTQMGQEVILRCVPISNHLYFYWYRQILGQKVEFLVSFYNNEISEKSEIFDDQFSVERPDGSNFTLKIRSTKLEDSAMYFCASSDTGLLYEQYFGPGTRLTVT.